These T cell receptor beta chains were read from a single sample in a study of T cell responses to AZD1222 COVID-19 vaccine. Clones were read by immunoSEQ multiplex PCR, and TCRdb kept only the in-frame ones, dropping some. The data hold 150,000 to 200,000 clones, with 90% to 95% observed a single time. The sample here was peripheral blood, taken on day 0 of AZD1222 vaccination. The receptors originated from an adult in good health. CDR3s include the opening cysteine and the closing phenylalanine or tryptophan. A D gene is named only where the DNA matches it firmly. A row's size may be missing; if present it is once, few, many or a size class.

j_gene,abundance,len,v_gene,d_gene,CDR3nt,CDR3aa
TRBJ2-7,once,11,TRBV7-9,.,TGTGCCAGCAGCTTGACCGTGGAGCAGTACTTC,CASSLTVEQYF
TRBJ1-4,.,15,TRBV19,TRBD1,TGTGCCAGTAGTATCCGGACAGGGCCTAATGAAAAACTGTTTTTT,CASSIRTGPNEKLFF
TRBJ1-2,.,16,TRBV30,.,TGTGCCTGGAGTCGACCGGGACTTCAATTTAACTATGGCTACACCTTC,CAWSRPGLQFNYGYTF
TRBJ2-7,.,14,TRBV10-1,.,TGCGCCAGCAGTGAGCCTGGGACATCCTACGAGCAGTACTTC,CASSEPGTSYEQYF
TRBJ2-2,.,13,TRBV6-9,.,TGTGCCAGCAGTTATTCGCAGGGAGGGGAGCTGTTTTTT,CASSYSQGGELFF
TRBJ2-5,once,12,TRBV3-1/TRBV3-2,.,TGTGCCAGCAGCCTAGCGGAAGGGACCCAGTACTTC,CASSLAEGTQYF
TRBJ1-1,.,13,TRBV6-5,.,TGTGCCAGCAGTTTAAGGGAGAACACTGAAGCTTTCTTT,CASSLRENTEAFF
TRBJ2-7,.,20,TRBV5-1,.,TGCGCCAGCAGCTTGTGGGGGGGGACAGGTACAGGCCCTTACCCTTACGAGCAGTACTTC,CASSLWGGTGTGPYPYEQYF
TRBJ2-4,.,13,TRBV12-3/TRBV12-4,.,TGTGCCAGCAGTTTACAAAGGTTCAACATTCAGTACTTC,CASSLQRFNIQYF
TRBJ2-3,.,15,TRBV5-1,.,TGCGCCAGCAGCTTTAATAGCTTAAGCACAGATACGCAGTATTTT,CASSFNSLSTDTQYF
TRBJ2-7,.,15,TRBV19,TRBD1,TGTGCCAGTAGTATGGGGACAGGGAGGAGGTACGAGCAGTACTTC,CASSMGTGRRYEQYF
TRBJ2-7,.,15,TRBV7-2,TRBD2,TGTGCCAGCAGCCGCGGGACTAGCATCCGGGGGGAGCAGTACTTC,CASSRGTSIRGEQYF
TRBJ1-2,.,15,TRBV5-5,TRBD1,TGTGCCAGCAGCTGGACCGGGACAGGGGACTATGGCTACACCTTC,CASSWTGTGDYGYTF
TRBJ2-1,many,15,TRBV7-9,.,TGTGCCAGCCACCCCGAGGGGAGCTCCTACAATGAGCAGTTCTTC,CASHPEGSSYNEQFF
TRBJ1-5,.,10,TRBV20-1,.,TGCAGTGCTGGTAATCAGCCCCAGCATTTT,CSAGNQPQHF
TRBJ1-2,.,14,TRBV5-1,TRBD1,TGCGCCAGCAGCTGGGCCGGGACAGCCTATGGCTACACCTTC,CASSWAGTAYGYTF
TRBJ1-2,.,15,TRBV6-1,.,TGTGCCAGCAGTGAAGCAAGGCCGGGGACCTATGGCTACACCTTC,CASSEARPGTYGYTF
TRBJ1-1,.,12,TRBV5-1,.,TGCGCCAGCAGCTTGGGGTACACTGAAGCTTTCTTT,CASSLGYTEAFF
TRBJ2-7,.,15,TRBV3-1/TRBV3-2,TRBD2,TGTGCCAGCAGCCCCCGCGGGGCGGGAGGTAACGAGCAGTACTTC,CASSPRGAGGNEQYF
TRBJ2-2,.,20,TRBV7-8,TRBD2,TGTGCCAGCAGCTTAGTTGCTCGCCTAGCGGGAGACTACCGCACCGGGGAGCTGTTTTTT,CASSLVARLAGDYRTGELFF
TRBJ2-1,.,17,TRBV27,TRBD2,TGTGCCAGCACGTGGACTAGCGGGAGGGCCGCGCGGAATGAGCAGTTCTTC,CASTWTSGRAARNEQFF
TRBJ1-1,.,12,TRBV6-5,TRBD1,TGTGCCAGCCGACAGGGGCGCACTGAAGCTTTCTTT,CASRQGRTEAFF
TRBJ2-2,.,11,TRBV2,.,TGTGCCAGCAGTGTGGTCGGGGAGCTGTTTTTT,CASSVVGELFF
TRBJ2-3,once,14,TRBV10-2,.,TGCGCCAGCTTAGGCCGTTCCTCCACATATACGCAGTATTTT,CASLGRSSTYTQYF
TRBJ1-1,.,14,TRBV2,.,TGTGCCAGCAGTGAAGGAAGGCAGAACACTGAAGCTTTCTTT,CASSEGRQNTEAFF
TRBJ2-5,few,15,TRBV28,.,TGTGCCAGCAGTTTGAGGATGCCTTCTCAAGAGACCCAGTACTTC,CASSLRMPSQETQYF
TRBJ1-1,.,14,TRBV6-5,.,TGTGCCAGCAGTTACCTGGCAGGGAACACTGAAGCTTTCTTT,CASSYLAGNTEAFF
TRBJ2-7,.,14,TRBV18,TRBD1,TGTGCCAGCCAAGTCGGGCAGGGGGCCTACGAGCAGTACTTC,CASQVGQGAYEQYF
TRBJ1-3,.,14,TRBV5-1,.,TGCGCCAGCAGCCCATCAGGGATTAGAAACACCATATATTTT,CASSPSGIRNTIYF
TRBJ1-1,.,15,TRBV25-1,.,TGTGCCAGCAGTGAATTCCCTTCAGGTGACACTGAAGCTTTCTTT,CASSEFPSGDTEAFF
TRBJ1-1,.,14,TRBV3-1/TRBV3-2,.,TGTGCCAGCAGCCCCGTGGCCACCGGACCTGAAGCTTTCTTT,CASSPVATGPEAFF
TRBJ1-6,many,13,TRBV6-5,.,TGTGCCACCAAAGGGCAGGGAAGATCACCCCTCCACTTT,CATKGQGRSPLHF
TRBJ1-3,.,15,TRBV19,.,TGTGCCAGTAAAGAGGGGATGAGCTCTGGAAACACCATATATTTT,CASKEGMSSGNTIYF
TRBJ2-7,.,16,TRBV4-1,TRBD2,TGCGCCAGCAGCCAAGGGACCCAAGCGGGAGCCTACGAGCAGTACTTC,CASSQGTQAGAYEQYF
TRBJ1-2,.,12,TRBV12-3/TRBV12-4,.,TGTGCCAGCAGTTTTCGAACCTATGGCTACACCTTC,CASSFRTYGYTF
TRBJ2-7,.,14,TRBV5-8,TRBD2,TGTGCCAGCAGCTTGGGGACTAGCGACTACGAGCAGTACTTC,CASSLGTSDYEQYF
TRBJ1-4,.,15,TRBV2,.,TGTGCCAGCATATCAAATGCGGGTTTTAATGAAAAACTGTTTTTT,CASISNAGFNEKLFF
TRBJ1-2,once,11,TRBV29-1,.,TGCAGCGCCGGGGTCGTGGAGGGCTACACCTTC,CSAGVVEGYTF
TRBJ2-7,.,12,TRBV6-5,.,TGTGCCAGCAGGGGAAGCGTTCTCGAGCAGTACTTC,CASRGSVLEQYF
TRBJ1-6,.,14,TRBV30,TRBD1,TGTGCCTGGAGTGTAGGGACAGGGGGTTCACCCCTCCACTTT,CAWSVGTGGSPLHF
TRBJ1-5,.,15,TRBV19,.,TGTGCCAGCGTAGTGGGGGCAGGGTCCAATCAGCCCCAGCATTTT,CASVVGAGSNQPQHF
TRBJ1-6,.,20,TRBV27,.,TGTGCCAGCAGGTACATGGGAGGGGGGAAGCGTAGCTCCTATAATTCACCCCTCCACTTT,CASRYMGGGKRSSYNSPLHF
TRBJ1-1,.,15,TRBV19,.,TGTGCCAGTAGTCTGGGACACTCATCGAACACTGAAGCTTTCTTT,CASSLGHSSNTEAFF
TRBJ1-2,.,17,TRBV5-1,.,TGCGCCAGCAGCTTGGATACAGGGAAATGGGGGGCCTATGGCTACACCTTC,CASSLDTGKWGAYGYTF
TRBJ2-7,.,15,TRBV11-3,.,TGTGCCAGCAGCTCCCGTAATGGGCCAAGCTACGAGCAGTACTTC,CASSSRNGPSYEQYF
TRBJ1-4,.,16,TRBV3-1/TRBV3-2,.,TGTGCCAGCAGTTCACAACGAGGGCAGCCGGGTGGGAAACTGTTTTTT,CASSSQRGQPGGKLFF
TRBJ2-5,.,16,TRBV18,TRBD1,TGTGCCAGCTCACCAACGCTAGGGACAGGGCGAGAGACCCAGTACTTC,CASSPTLGTGRETQYF
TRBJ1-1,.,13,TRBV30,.,TGTGCCTGGACCAACAGGGAAGACACTGAAGCTTTCTTT,CAWTNREDTEAFF
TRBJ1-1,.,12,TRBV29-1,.,TGCAGCGTTGTGAGGGCGGGTGCTGAAGCTTTCTTT,CSVVRAGAEAFF
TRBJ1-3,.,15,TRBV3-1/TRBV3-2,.,TGTGCCAGCAGCCCCCGGTGGGGGGCTGGAAACACCATATATTTT,CASSPRWGAGNTIYF
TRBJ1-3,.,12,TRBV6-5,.,TGTGCCAGCGGGGCCTCTGGAAACACCATATATTTT,CASGASGNTIYF
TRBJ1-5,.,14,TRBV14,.,TGTGCCAGCAGCCTTGCAGGTAGCAATCAGCCCCAGCATTTT,CASSLAGSNQPQHF
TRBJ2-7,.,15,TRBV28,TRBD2,TGTGCCAGCAGCCTCGGGACTAGCGGGTCCTACGAGCAGTACTTC,CASSLGTSGSYEQYF
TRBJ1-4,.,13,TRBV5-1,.,TGCGCCAGCAGCCATGCAACTAATGAAAAACTGTTTTTT,CASSHATNEKLFF
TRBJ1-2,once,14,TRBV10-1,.,TGCGCCAGCAGTGAGTCGGGGACGAGTTATGGCTACACCTTC,CASSESGTSYGYTF